The 8 T cell receptor beta chains below were found in one sample sequenced in a study of beta chain features in type 1 diabetes. Expressed TCRB transcripts were sequenced because the entire RNA isolate underwent reverse transcription. Assay: immunoSEQ multiplex PCR; the TCRdb copy retains only in-frame clones and omits some. The table shows 500,000 to 700,000 clones, with 15% to 19% occurring only once. The sequencing sample was made of naive CD4+ T cells from blood. The receptor source for this set is a man between 18 and 29 years old in good health.

The chain combines TRBV5-4 with TRBJ1-3; D remains unclear. V lost 4 bases, J lost 4 bases, and 6 bases lay in between. The length of the CDR3 is 12 residues. Germline V lookup: CDR1 SGHNT, CDR2 YYREEE (reference sequence). CDR3 DNA: TGTGCCAGCAGCATGCAGGGAAACACCATATATTTT. Its translation is CASSMQGNTIYF.

This clone was counted a few times. The V gene is TRBV5-4, the J gene TRBJ2-5; 9 nucleotides align to TRBD2. Germline V gene data show CDR1 as SGHNT and CDR2 as YYREEE (reference sequence). J was trimmed by 2 bases and V by 3 bases; bases with no gene match: 5. The CDR3 extends over 15 amino acids. CDR3 in amino acids: CASSSLAGTQETQYF. The CDR3 DNA is TGTGCCAGCAGCTCGCTAGCGGGGACTCAAGAGACCCAGTACTTC. The full variable domain, completed using reference TRBV5-4 and TRBJ2-5, is ETGVTQSPTHLIKTRGQQVTLRCSSQSGHNTVSWYQQALGQGPQFIFQYYREEENGRGNFPPRFSGLQFPNYSSELNVNALELDDSALYLCASSSLAGTQETQYFGPGTRLLVL.

The chain joins TRBV19 to TRBJ2-2, with 7 bases that match TRBD1. The CDR3 extends over 16 amino acids. V shed 8 bases and J 0 bases; nucleotides not matched to a gene: 9. In germline, CDR1 is LNHDA, CDR2 SQIVND (reference sequence). The CDR3 loop is CASRVTGASNTGELFF. The CDR3, as DNA: TGTGCCAGTCGGGTTACAGGGGCCTCGAACACCGGGGAGCTGTTTTTT.

The V gene is TRBV27, the J gene TRBJ2-7; D perhaps matches TRBD2 (5 bases). From germline, CDR1 is MNHEY and CDR2 SMNVEV (reference sequence). The CDR3 extends over 17 amino acids. V lost 4 bases and J lost 2, with 21 bases in between. The CDR3 spells CASSYRRGTPPTYEQYF. The CDR3 DNA reads TGTGCCAGCAGTTACCGACGGGGAACCCCCCCTACCTACGAGCAGTACTTC.

This clone was seen only a few times. V usage is TRBV14 and J usage is TRBJ2-1; 7 nucleotides line up with TRBD1. After removal of 2 bases from V and 2 bases from J, the junction contained 3 bases not matched to a gene. The germline gives CDR1 SGHDN, CDR2 FVKESK. The CDR3 consists of 15 residues. This chain's CDR3 is CASSQRGGAYNEQFF. The CDR3 DNA sequence: TGTGCCAGCAGCCAAAGAGGGGGCGCCTACAATGAGCAGTTCTTC. Variable domain in full (rest from reference TRBV14 and TRBJ2-1): EAGVTQFPSHSVIEKGQTVTLRCDPISGHDNLYWYRRVMGKEIKFLLHFVKESKQDESGMPNNRFLAERTGGTYSTLKVQPAELEDSGVYFCASSQRGGAYNEQFFGPGTRLTVL.

As for this clone: The sample has other DNA sequences that encode this CDR3 too. This chain uses TRBV7-2 with TRBJ2-1; TRBD1 agrees at 10 bases. There are 16 residues in the CDR3. Trimming removed 0 bases from V and 6 bases from J; junction bases left unmatched: 5. Germline lookup yields CDR1 SGHTA and CDR2 FQGNSA. CDR3 protein: CASSLAGTGVGNEQFF. The CDR3 region has the DNA TGTGCCAGCAGCTTAGCAGGGACAGGGGTCGGCAATGAGCAGTTCTTC. The variable domain in full, with the rest retrieved from reference TRBV7-2 and TRBJ2-1, is GAGVSQSPSNKVTEKGKDVELRCDPISGHTALYWYRQSLGQGLEFLIYFQGNSAPDKSGLPSDRFSAERTGGSVSTLTIQRTQQEDSAVYLCASSLAGTGVGNEQFFGPGTRLTVL.

The genes are TRBV30 and TRBJ1-6; D is ambiguous. The CDR3 runs 13 residues. CDR1 GTSNPN and CDR2 SVGIG come from the germline V gene (reference sequence). V was pared by 4 bases and J by 6 bases, with 10 bases between. The CDR3 region is CAWNRQANSPLHF. The CDR3 nucleotides are TGTGCCTGGAATAGGCAGGCTAATTCACCCCTCCACTTT. Variable domain in full (rest from reference TRBV30 and TRBJ1-6): SQTIHQWPATLVQPVGSPLSLECTVEGTSNPNLYWYRQAAGRGLQLLFYSVGIGQISSEVPQNLSASRPQDRQFILSSKKLLLSDSGFYLCAWNRQANSPLHFGNGTRLTVT.

The chain links TRBV5-4 to TRBJ2-3; D gene ambiguous. CDR3 size: 16 residues. Trimming took 2 bases from V and 1 from J, leaving 14 bases between them. Germline-derived CDR1 and CDR2 are SGHNT and YYREEE (reference sequence). DNA of the CDR3: TGTGCCAGCAGCTTAAGATTCCACCTCGGCACAGATACGCAGTATTTT. Its protein is CASSLRFHLGTDTQYF. The whole variable domain, filled in from reference TRBV5-4 and TRBJ2-3, reads ETGVTQSPTHLIKTRGQQVTLRCSSQSGHNTVSWYQQALGQGPQFIFQYYREEENGRGNFPPRFSGLQFPNYSSELNVNALELDDSALYLCASSLRFHLGTDTQYFGPGTRLTVL.